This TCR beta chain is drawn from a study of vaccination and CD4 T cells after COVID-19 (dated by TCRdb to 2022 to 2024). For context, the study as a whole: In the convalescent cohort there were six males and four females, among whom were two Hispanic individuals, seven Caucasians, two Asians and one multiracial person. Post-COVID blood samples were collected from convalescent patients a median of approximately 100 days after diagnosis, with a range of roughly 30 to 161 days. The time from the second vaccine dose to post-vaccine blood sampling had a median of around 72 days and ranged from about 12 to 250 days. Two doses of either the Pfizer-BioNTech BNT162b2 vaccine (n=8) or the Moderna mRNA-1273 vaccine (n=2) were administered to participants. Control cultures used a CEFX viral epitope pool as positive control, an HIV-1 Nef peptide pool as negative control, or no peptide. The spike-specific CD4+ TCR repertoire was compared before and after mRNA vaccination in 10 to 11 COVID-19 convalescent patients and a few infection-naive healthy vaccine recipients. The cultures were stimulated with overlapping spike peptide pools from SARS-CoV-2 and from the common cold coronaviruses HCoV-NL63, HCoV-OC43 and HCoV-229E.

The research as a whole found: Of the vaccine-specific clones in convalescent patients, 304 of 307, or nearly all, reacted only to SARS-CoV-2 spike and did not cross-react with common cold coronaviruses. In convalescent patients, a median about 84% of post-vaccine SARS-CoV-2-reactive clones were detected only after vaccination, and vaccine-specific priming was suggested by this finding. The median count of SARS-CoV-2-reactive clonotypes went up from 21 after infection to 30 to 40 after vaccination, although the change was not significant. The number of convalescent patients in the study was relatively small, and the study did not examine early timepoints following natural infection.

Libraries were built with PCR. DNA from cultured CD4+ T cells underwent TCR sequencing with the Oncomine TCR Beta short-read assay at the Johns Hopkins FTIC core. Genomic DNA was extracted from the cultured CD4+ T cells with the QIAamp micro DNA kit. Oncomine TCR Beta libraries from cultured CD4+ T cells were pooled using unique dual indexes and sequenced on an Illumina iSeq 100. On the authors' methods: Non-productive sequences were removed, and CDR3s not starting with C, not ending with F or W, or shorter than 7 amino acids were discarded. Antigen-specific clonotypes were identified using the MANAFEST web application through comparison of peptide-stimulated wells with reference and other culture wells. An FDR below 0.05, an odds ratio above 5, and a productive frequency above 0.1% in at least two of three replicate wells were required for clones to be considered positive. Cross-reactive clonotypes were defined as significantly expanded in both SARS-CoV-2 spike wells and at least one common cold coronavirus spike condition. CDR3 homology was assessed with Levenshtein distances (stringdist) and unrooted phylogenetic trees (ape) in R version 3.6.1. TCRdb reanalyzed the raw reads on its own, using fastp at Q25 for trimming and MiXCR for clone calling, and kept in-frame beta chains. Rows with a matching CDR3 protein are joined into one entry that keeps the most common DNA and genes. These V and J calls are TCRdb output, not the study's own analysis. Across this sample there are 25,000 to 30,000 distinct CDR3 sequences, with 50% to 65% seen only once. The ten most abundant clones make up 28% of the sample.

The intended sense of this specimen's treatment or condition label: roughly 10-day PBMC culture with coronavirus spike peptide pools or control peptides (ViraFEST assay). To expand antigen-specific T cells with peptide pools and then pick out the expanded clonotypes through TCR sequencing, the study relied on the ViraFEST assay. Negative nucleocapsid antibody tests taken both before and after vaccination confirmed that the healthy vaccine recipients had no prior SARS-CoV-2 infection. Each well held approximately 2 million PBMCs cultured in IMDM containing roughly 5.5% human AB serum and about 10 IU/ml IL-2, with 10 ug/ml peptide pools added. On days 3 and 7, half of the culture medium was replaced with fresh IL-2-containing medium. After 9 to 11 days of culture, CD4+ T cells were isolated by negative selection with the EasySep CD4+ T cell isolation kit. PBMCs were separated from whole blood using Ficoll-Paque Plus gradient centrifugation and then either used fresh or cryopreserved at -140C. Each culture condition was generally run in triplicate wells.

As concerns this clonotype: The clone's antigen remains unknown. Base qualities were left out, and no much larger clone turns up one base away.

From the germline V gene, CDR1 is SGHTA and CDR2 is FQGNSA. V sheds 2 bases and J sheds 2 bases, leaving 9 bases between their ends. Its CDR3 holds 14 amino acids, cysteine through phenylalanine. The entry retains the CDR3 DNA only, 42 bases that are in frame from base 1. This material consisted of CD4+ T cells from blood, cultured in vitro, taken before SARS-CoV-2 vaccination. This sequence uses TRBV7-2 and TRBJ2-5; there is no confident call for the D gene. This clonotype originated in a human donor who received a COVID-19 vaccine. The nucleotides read TGTGCCAGCAGCTTACCGCCTCAACAAGAGACCCAGTACTTC. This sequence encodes CASSLPPQQETQYF.